These 18 T cell receptor beta chains came from one sample sequenced in a study of T cell repertoires in ileal Crohn's disease. This table comes from immunoSEQ multiplex PCR, and its TCRdb copy is limited to in-frame clones, with some not included. The sample holds about 62,000 clones, around 90% seen once. Time point in this sample: neoterminal ileum biopsy at postoperative endoscopy, about 6 months after surgery. Material for sequencing was ileal tissue. These receptors all come from an adult with Crohn's disease.

The CDR3 is CASRLLNTEAFF. CDR3 DNA sequence: TGTGCCAGCAGACTCTTGAACACTGAAGCTTTCTTT. The genes are TRBV2 and TRBJ1-1; D is undetermined. Germline CDR1 is SNHLY and CDR2 is FYNNEI. With 6 bases removed from V and 0 bases from J, the gap between germline ends came to 5 bases. CDR3 length: 12 amino acids. Full variable domain (outside the CDR3, taken from reference TRBV2 and TRBJ1-1): EPEVTQTPSHQVTQMGQEVILRCVPISNHLYFYWYRQILGQKVEFLVSFYNNEISEKSEIFDDQFSVERPDGSNFTLKIRSTKLEDSAMYFCASRLLNTEAFFGQGTRLTVV.

The chain joins TRBV14 to TRBJ1-2; weak D call: TRBD1 (5 bases). Trimming took 1 base from V and 0 from J, leaving 12 bases between them. Germline V CDR1 and CDR2: SGHDN, FVKESK. The CDR3 covers 16 residues. CDR3 sequence: CASSQVGQRANYGYTF. Written as DNA, the CDR3 is TGTGCCAGCAGCCAAGTGGGGCAGAGAGCTAACTATGGCTACACCTTC.

The chain employs TRBV2 and TRBJ1-2, with 11 bases identical to TRBD1. V was pared by 4 bases and J by 8 bases, with 9 bases of the junction left unmatched. Germline V gene data show CDR1 as SNHLY and CDR2 as FYNNEI. This CDR3 has 15 amino acids. The CDR3 bases are TGTGCCAGCAGTGTGGGGACAGGGGGTTATAGCGGCTACACCTTC. Amino acids: CASSVGTGGYSGYTF.

V usage is TRBV7-3 and J usage is TRBJ2-3, with 8 bases matching TRBD2. Looked up from germline, CDR1 is SGHTA and CDR2 is FQGTGA. The V and J ends lost 5 bases and 4 bases, in that order; junction bases with no gene match: 5. The CDR3 has 14 residues. The CDR3 loop is CASSPPGGADTQYF. The CDR3 coding sequence is TGTGCCAGCAGCCCCCCCGGGGGGGCAGATACGCAGTATTTT.

This chain uses TRBV5-1 with TRBJ1-4; 7 positions agree with TRBD1. CDR1 and CDR2 (germline): SGHRS, YFSETQ. The CDR3 consists of 16 residues. Trimming at V came to 0 bases and at J to 4 bases, leaving 6 bases not matched to a gene. CDR3 residues: CASSLGRDSFNEKLFF. The CDR3 DNA sequence: TGCGCCAGCAGCTTGGGACGGGACAGCTTTAATGAAAAACTGTTTTTT.

The rearrangement uses TRBV6-1 and TRBJ1-1; a possible D gene is TRBD1 (6 bases). Deletions cut 6 bases from V and 1 base from J, with 12 bases between. The CDR3 is made up of 14 amino acids. CDR1 and CDR2 from the germline V gene are MNHNS and SASEGT. DNA of the CDR3: TGTGCCAGCAGCCGACAGGTTGGGAACACTGAAGCTTTCTTT. Residues: CASSRQVGNTEAFF.

Only one count was recorded for this clone. The chain recombines TRBV4-3 with TRBJ2-7; TRBD1 aligns across 9 bases. Germline trimming cut 3 bases from V and 7 bases from J; bases unmatched to any gene: 10. Germline values: CDR1 LGHNA, CDR2 YSLEER. The CDR3 is made up of 15 amino acids. In nucleotides, the CDR3 is TGCGCCAGCAGCCAGGATCCGGGACAGGGTAGGGAGCAGTACTTC. Amino acids: CASSQDPGQGREQYF.

V gene TRBV11-2 combines with J gene TRBJ2-7; D is ambiguous. Germline CDR1 and CDR2: SGHAT and FQNNGV. V lost 3 bases, J lost 0 bases, and 9 bases lay in between. This CDR3 spans 14 amino acids. CDR3: CASSFRPDSYEQYF. Written as DNA, the CDR3 is TGTGCCAGCAGCTTCAGGCCGGACTCCTACGAGCAGTACTTC.

The chain carries TRBV7-2 and TRBJ1-2, with a possible D match to TRBD1 (5 bases). The ends were cut back, 1 base at V and 8 bases at J, with 11 bases in the middle. The CDR3 has 13 amino acids. CDR1 SGHTA and CDR2 FQGNSA come from the germline V gene. The CDR3 sequence is CASSLEGMSGYTF. The CDR3 nucleotides read TGTGCCAGCAGCTTAGAGGGGATGTCGGGCTACACCTTC. Full variable domain (remainder filled in from reference TRBV7-2 and TRBJ1-2): GAGVSQSPSNKVTEKGKDVELRCDPISGHTALYWYRQSLGQGLEFLIYFQGNSAPDKSGLPSDRFSAERTGGSVSTLTIQRTQQEDSAVYLCASSLEGMSGYTFGSGTRLTVV.

This rearrangement joins TRBV5-1 to TRBJ1-1; a possible D gene is TRBD1 (5 bases). Germline CDR1 and CDR2: SGHRS and YFSETQ. The CDR3 sequence is 13 residues long. Trimming took off 4 bases at V and 5 bases at J, with 12 bases between the two ends. Here the CDR3 DNA reads TGCGCCAGCAGCGTGTCAGGGAGGACTGAAGCTTTCTTT. Amino acids: CASSVSGRTEAFF. The full variable domain, in which reference TRBV5-1 and TRBJ1-1 provide the parts outside the CDR3, is KAGVTQTPRYLIKTRGQQVTLSCSPISGHRSVSWYQQTPGQGLQFLFEYFSETQRNKGNFPGRFSGRQFSNSRSEMNVSTLELGDSALYLCASSVSGRTEAFFGQGTRLTVV.

This chain uses TRBV6-4 with TRBJ1-1, with 7 bases that match TRBD1. Losses at the gene ends were 5 bases for V and 6 bases for J; bases not matched to a gene: 6. CDR1 MRHNA and CDR2 SNTAGT come from the germline V gene. CDR3 size: 13 residues. DNA of the CDR3: TGTGCCAGCAGTTTAGAGGGGGCCTCTGAAGCTTTCTTT. Amino acids: CASSLEGASEAFF.

CDR3 DNA: TGTGCCAGCAGCAATATTCACCCGGGACTAGCGTATACCTACGAGCAGTACTTC. Protein: CASSNIHPGLAYTYEQYF. This sequence joins TRBV21-1 and TRBJ2-7; the table's TRBD2 call for D was not verified on the DNA. TRBV21-1 is recorded as a pseudogene. There are 18 residues in the CDR3.

The chain has TRBV5-1 and TRBJ1-1; 10 bases fit TRBD1. This CDR3 region has 14 residues. Germline assignment: CDR1 SGHRS and CDR2 YFSETQ. After removal of 1 base from V and 9 bases from J, the junction contained 6 bases not matched to a gene. Written as DNA, the CDR3 is TGCGCCAGCAGCTTGACACCGGGACAGGGGAAAGCTTTCTTT. Protein sequence: CASSLTPGQGKAFF.

The rearrangement uses TRBV5-4 and TRBJ2-3; possible D gene TRBD2, 6 bases. Germline values: CDR1 SGHNT, CDR2 YYREEE (reference sequence). This CDR3 region has 15 residues. V was trimmed by 2 bases and J by 5 bases, leaving 15 bases between them. The CDR3 reads CASSFPGLRLDTQYF. Here the CDR3 DNA reads TGTGCCAGCAGCTTTCCGGGACTCCGTCTAGATACGCAGTATTTT. Full variable domain (rest looked up from reference TRBV5-4 and TRBJ2-3): ETGVTQSPTHLIKTRGQQVTLRCSSQSGHNTVSWYQQALGQGPQFIFQYYREEENGRGNFPPRFSGLQFPNYSSELNVNALELDDSALYLCASSFPGLRLDTQYFGPGTRLTVL.

The CDR3, as DNA: TGTGCCAGCAGCTTGAGCCACAAGGGGTGGCAGTACTTC. This encodes CASSLSHKGWQYF. The chain joins TRBV11-2 to TRBJ2-7; maybe TRBD1 (5 bases). The CDR3 runs to 13 residues. The V and J ends lost 3 bases and 9 bases respectively, with 15 bases between them. The V gene's germline CDR1 is SGHAT and CDR2 FQNNGV.

The rearrangement links TRBV5-5 to TRBJ1-1; weak D call: TRBD1 (5 bases). The CDR3 covers 16 residues. The V gene lost 2 bases and the J gene lost 4 bases, with 18 bases spanning the gap. The V gene's germline CDR1 is SGHKS and CDR2 YYEKEE (reference sequence). The chain's CDR3 is CASSFRFAQDRTEAFF. As DNA, the CDR3 is TGTGCCAGCAGCTTTCGTTTTGCACAGGACCGCACTGAAGCTTTCTTT. Filled out from reference TRBV5-5 and TRBJ1-1, the complete variable domain reads DAGVTQSPTHLIKTRGQQVTLRCSPISGHKSVSWYQQVLGQGPQFIFQYYEKEERGRGNFPDRFSARQFPNYSSELNVNALLLGDSALYLCASSFRFAQDRTEAFFGQGTRLTVV.

This chain uses TRBV7-6 with TRBJ1-3, with D hard to call. CDR1 and CDR2 from the germline V gene are SGHVS and FNYEAQ. V was cut by 8 bases and J by 0 bases, with 8 bases left in between. The CDR3 consists of 13 residues. The CDR3 loop is CASARSSGNTIYF. CDR3 nucleotide sequence: TGTGCCAGCGCCCGGAGCTCTGGAAACACCATATATTTT.

The chain uses TRBV30 and TRBJ2-7; perhaps TRBD2 as D (6 bases). The CDR3 contains 12 residues. Germline CDR1 is GTSNPN and CDR2 is SVGIG (reference sequence). V was shortened by 1 base and J by 13 bases, with 17 bases between the two germline ends. The CDR3 is CAWSEEGFRIYF. The CDR3 region has the DNA TGTGCCTGGAGTGAGGAGGGGTTCCGAATATACTTC.